What follows are 9 T cell receptor beta chains derived from one specimen sequenced in a study of blood T cell repertoires in COVID-19. The data were produced by immunoSEQ multiplex PCR, yet TCRdb's version contains in-frame clones alone and is incomplete. This sample yields under 35,000 clones, of which about 91% are seen a single time; 5.4% belongs to the top ten. Source material: peripheral blood. The receptors stem from a human donor in a cohort sampled during active COVID-19.

The chain is built from TRBV9 and TRBJ1-2; the match to TRBD1 covers 9 bases. This CDR3 spans 20 amino acids. The germline V gene has CDR1 SGDLS and CDR2 YYNGEE. V shed 4 bases and J 2 bases; nucleotides not matched to a gene: 21. The CDR3 region is CASSPTRIVRQGDVNYGYTF. CDR3 DNA: TGTGCCAGCAGCCCGACCCGAATCGTGAGACAGGGGGATGTGAACTATGGCTACACCTTC. The entire variable domain, with the rest obtained from reference TRBV9 and TRBJ1-2, is as follows: DSGVTQTPKHLITATGQRVTLRCSPRSGDLSVYWYQQSLDQGLQFLIQYYNGEERAKGNILERFSAQQFPDLHSELNLSSLELGDSALYFCASSPTRIVRQGDVNYGYTFGSGTRLTVV.

CDR3 amino acids: CASSLSGTGGLTEAFF. The DNA for the CDR3 is TGCGCCAGCAGCCTATCCGGGACAGGGGGCTTGACTGAAGCTTTCTTT. The rearrangement joins TRBV5-1 to TRBJ1-1, with TRBD1 matching 12 bases. V trimming: 4 bases; J trimming: 5 bases; junction bases outside the gene matches: 9. This CDR3 comprises 16 residues. Germline V gene sequence: CDR1 SGHRS, CDR2 YFSETQ. The variable domain in full, completed from reference TRBV5-1 and TRBJ1-1, reads KAGVTQTPRYLIKTRGQQVTLSCSPISGHRSVSWYQQTPGQGLQFLFEYFSETQRNKGNFPGRFSGRQFSNSRSEMNVSTLELGDSALYLCASSLSGTGGLTEAFFGQGTRLTVV.

CDR3 protein: CASSFREAGTQYF. As DNA, the CDR3 is TGTGCCAGCAGTTTCAGGGAAGCAGGGACCCAGTACTTC. The chain combines TRBV28 with TRBJ2-5, with D perhaps matching TRBD1 (5 bases). Germline loops: CDR1 MDHEN, CDR2 SYDVKM. CDR3 length: 13 amino acids. V dropped 3 bases and J dropped 7 bases, with 12 bases sitting between them. The full variable domain, completed using reference TRBV28 and TRBJ2-5, is DVKVTQSSRYLVKRTGEKVFLECVQDMDHENMFWYRQDPGLGLRLIYFSYDVKMKEKGDIPEGYSVSREKKERFSLILESASTNQTSMYLCASSFREAGTQYFGPGTRLLVL.

J is TRBJ1-5 and V is TRBV19; no clear D gene. The CDR3 runs 12 residues. V gave up 7 bases and J gave up 0 bases, with 4 bases separating them. Looked up from germline, CDR1 is LNHDA and CDR2 is SQIVND (reference sequence). CDR3 loop: CASKRSNQPQHF. The CDR3 bases are TGTGCCAGTAAGCGTAGCAATCAGCCCCAGCATTTT. Based on the CDR3 plus reference TRBV19 and TRBJ1-5, the full variable domain is DGGITQSPKYLFRKEGQNVTLSCEQNLNHDAMYWYRQDPGQGLRLIYYSQIVNDFQKGDIAEGYSVSREKKESFPLTVTSAQKNPTAFYLCASKRSNQPQHFGDGTRLSIL.

The chain combines TRBV7-9 with TRBJ1-3, with TRBD1 as a possible D gene (5 bases). The CDR3 loop spans 15 amino acids. Germline V gene sequence: CDR1 SEHNR, CDR2 FQNEAQ (reference sequence). The CDR3 bases are TGTGTCAAGGTGACAGAGTCGTATGGTGGAAACACCATATATTTT. Translating gives CVKVTESYGGNTIYF.

This chain uses TRBV28 with TRBJ2-5, with TRBD1 identical over 7 bases. This CDR3 is 16 amino acids long. The germline CDR1 and CDR2 sequences are MDHEN and SYDVKM. J gave up 0 bases and V 3 bases, and 7 bases lay outside the gene matches. This chain's CDR3 is CASSFRQGLYQETQYF. In nucleotides, the CDR3 is TGTGCCAGCAGTTTCCGACAGGGCCTGTACCAAGAGACCCAGTACTTC. Variable domain in full (rest from reference TRBV28 and TRBJ2-5): DVKVTQSSRYLVKRTGEKVFLECVQDMDHENMFWYRQDPGLGLRLIYFSYDVKMKEKGDIPEGYSVSREKKERFSLILESASTNQTSMYLCASSFRQGLYQETQYFGPGTRLLVL.

The V call is TRBV19, the J call TRBJ1-6, with a possible D match to TRBD1 (5 bases). Germline V gene data show CDR1 as LNHDA and CDR2 as SQIVND (reference sequence). This CDR3 comprises 12 residues. V shed 3 bases and J shed 12 bases, with 9 bases lying between them. CDR3 loop: CASSIRVEPLHF. The CDR3 DNA follows: TGTGCCAGTAGTATCAGGGTGGAACCCCTCCACTTT. The full variable domain, rest sourced from reference TRBV19 and TRBJ1-6, is DGGITQSPKYLFRKEGQNVTLSCEQNLNHDAMYWYRQDPGQGLRLIYYSQIVNDFQKGDIAEGYSVSREKKESFPLTVTSAQKNPTAFYLCASSIRVEPLHFGNGTRLTVT.

The rearrangement joins TRBV18 to TRBJ1-1, with a weak D call TRBD1 (5 bases). Trimming left V 6 bases short and J 7 bases short, with 18 bases between. In germline, CDR1 is KGHSH, CDR2 LQKENI. This CDR3 region has 14 residues. The CDR3, as DNA: TGTGCCAGCTCGCCAACGCGGGGGGGAAGTGAAGCTTTCTTT. Its translation: CASSPTRGGSEAFF.

The CDR3 sequence is CSAERGAEAFF. The CDR3 nucleotides are TGCAGCGCCGAACGGGGGGCTGAAGCTTTCTTT. The chain is built from TRBV29-1 and TRBJ1-1; the D gene is possibly TRBD1 (5 bases). CDR1 and CDR2 from the germline V gene are SQVTM and ANQGSEA. V was shortened by 7 bases and J by 6 bases, with 12 bases between the two germline ends. The CDR3 is 11 amino acids.